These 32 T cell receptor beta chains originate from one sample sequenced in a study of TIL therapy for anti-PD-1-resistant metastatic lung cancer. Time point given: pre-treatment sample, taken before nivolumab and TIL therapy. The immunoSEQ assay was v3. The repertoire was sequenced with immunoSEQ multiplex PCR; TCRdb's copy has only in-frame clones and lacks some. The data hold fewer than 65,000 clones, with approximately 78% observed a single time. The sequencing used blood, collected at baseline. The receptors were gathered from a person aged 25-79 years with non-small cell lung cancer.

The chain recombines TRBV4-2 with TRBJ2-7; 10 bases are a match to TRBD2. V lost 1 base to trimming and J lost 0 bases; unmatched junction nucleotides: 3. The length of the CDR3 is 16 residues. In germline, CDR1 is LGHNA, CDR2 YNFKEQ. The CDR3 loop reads CASSQVGTSVSYEQYF. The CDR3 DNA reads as TGTGCCAGCAGCCAAGTCGGGACTAGCGTCTCCTACGAGCAGTACTTC.

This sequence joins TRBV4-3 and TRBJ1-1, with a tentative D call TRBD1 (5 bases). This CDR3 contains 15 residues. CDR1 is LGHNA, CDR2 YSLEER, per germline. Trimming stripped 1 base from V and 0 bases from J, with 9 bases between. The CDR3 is CASSQGQIMNTEAFF. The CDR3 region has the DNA TGCGCCAGCAGCCAAGGACAGATCATGAACACTGAAGCTTTCTTT.

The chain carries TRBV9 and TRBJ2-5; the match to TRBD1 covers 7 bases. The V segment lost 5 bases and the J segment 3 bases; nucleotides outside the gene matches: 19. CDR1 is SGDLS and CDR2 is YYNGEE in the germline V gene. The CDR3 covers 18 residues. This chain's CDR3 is CASSPTRTGTLGEETQYF. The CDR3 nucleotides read TGTGCCAGCAGTCCTACCAGGACAGGAACGTTGGGAGAAGAGACCCAGTACTTC.

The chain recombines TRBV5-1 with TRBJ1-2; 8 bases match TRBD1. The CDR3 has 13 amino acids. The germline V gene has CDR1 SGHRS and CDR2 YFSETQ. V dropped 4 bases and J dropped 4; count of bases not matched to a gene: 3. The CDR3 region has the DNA TGCGCCAGCAGCCCAGGACAGGGCTATGGCTACACCTTC. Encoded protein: CASSPGQGYGYTF. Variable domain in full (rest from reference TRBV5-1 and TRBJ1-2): KAGVTQTPRYLIKTRGQQVTLSCSPISGHRSVSWYQQTPGQGLQFLFEYFSETQRNKGNFPGRFSGRQFSNSRSEMNVSTLELGDSALYLCASSPGQGYGYTFGSGTRLTVV.

CDR3 sequence reads: CASSYRPRTGGGDEQFF. The CDR3 DNA is TGTGCCAGCAGCTACCGCCCCAGGACAGGGGGAGGCGATGAGCAGTTCTTC. The chain is built from TRBV11-3 and TRBJ2-1; 10 bases match TRBD1. This CDR3 is 17 amino acids long. V lost 4 bases, J lost 8 bases, and 14 bases stayed unmatched. Germline V gene sequence: CDR1 SGHNT, CDR2 YENEEA.

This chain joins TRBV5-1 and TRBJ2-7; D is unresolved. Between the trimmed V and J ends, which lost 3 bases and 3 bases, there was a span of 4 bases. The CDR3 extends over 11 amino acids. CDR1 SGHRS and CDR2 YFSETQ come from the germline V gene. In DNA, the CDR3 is TGCGCCAGCAGCTCCAACTACGAGCAGTACTTC. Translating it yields CASSSNYEQYF.

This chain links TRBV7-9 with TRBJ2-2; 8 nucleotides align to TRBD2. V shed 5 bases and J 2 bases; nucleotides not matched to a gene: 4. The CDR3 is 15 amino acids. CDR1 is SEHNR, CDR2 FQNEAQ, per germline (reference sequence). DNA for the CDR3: TGTGCCAGCAGCATCAGCGGGGGAAACACCGGGGAGCTGTTTTTT. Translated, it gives CASSISGGNTGELFF.

In DNA, the CDR3 is TGTGCCAGCAGCTTAGCGAGGGAGACCCAGTACTTC. Translating it yields CASSLARETQYF. The chain is built from TRBV7-2 and TRBJ2-5, with D unresolved. The germline CDR1 and CDR2 sequences are SGHTA and FQGNSA. The CDR3 runs to 12 residues. Trimming removed 0 bases at V and 5 bases at J, with 4 bases between.

CDR3 region: CASSQEKGTGNTIYF. The CDR3 DNA reads TGTGCCAGCAGCCAAGAGAAGGGGACTGGAAACACCATATATTTT. The chain links TRBV4-2 to TRBJ1-3; possible D gene TRBD1, 5 bases. This CDR3 spans 15 amino acids. Trimming removed 0 bases from V and 2 bases from J, with 8 bases in between. The germline V gene has CDR1 LGHNA and CDR2 YNFKEQ.

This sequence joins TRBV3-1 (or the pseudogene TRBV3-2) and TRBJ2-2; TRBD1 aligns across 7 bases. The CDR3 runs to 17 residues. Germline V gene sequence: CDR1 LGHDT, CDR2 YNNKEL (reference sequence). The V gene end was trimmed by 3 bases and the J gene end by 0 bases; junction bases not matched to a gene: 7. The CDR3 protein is CASSHNLGQANTGELFF. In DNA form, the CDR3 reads TGTGCCAGCAGCCACAATCTTGGACAGGCGAACACCGGGGAGCTGTTTTTT.

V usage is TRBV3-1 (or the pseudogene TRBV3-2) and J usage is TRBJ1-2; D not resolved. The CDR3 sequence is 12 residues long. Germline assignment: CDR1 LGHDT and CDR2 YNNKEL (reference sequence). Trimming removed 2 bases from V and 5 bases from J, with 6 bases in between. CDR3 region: CASSQSQYGYTF. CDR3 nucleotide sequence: TGTGCCAGCAGCCAATCCCAGTATGGCTACACCTTC.

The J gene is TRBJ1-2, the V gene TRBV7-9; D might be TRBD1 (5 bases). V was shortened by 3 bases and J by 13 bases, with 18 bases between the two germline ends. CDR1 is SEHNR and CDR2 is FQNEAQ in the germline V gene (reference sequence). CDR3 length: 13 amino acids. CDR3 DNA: TGTGCCAGCAGCTTCGGAGGGGCAGGCATTTCCACCTTC. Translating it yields CASSFGGAGISTF. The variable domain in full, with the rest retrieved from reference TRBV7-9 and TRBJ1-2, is DTGVSQNPRHKITKRGQNVTFRCDPISEHNRLYWYRQTLGQGPEFLTYFQNEAQLEKSRLLSDRFSAERPKGSFSTLEIQRTEQGDSAMYLCASSFGGAGISTFGSGTRLTVV.

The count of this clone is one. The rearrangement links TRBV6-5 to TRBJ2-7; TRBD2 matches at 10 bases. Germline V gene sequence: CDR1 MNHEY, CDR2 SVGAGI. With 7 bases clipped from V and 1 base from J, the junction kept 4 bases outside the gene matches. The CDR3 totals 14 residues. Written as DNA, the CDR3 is TGTGCCAGCACACCGGGACTAGCGTCCTACGAGCAGTACTTC. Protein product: CASTPGLASYEQYF.

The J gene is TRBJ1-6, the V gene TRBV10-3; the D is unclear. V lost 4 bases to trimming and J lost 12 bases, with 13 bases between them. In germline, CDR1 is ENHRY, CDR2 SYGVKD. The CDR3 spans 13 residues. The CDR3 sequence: CAISVDHREPLHF. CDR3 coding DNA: TGTGCCATCAGTGTCGACCATCGCGAACCCCTCCACTTT.

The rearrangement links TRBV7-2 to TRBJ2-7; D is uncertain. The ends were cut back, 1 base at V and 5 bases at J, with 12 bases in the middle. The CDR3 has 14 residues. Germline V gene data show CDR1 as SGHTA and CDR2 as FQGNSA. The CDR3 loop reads CASSLGDPRDEQYF. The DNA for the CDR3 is TGTGCCAGCAGCTTAGGCGACCCTCGGGACGAGCAGTACTTC.

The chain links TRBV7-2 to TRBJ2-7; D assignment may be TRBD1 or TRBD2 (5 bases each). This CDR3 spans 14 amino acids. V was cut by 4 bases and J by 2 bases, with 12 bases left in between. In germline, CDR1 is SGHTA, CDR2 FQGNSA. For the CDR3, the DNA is TGTGCCAGCAGCTCCACGGGACCCCCCTACGAGCAGTACTTC. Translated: CASSSTGPPYEQYF.

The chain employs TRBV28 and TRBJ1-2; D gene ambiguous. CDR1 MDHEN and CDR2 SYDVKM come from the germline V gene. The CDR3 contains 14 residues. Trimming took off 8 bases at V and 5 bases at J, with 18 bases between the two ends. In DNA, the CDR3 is TGTGCCAGCGTTGACCCAACCAGCGGGTATGGCTACACCTTC. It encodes CASVDPTSGYGYTF.

The DNA for the CDR3 is TGTGCCAGCAGCAGAGATACTAGTACCAGCTCCTACAATGAGCAGTTCTTC. It yields the protein CASSRDTSTSSYNEQFF. The chain carries TRBV7-6 and TRBJ2-1; D may be TRBD2 (5 bases). This CDR3 contains 17 residues. Germline CDR1 reads SGHVS; CDR2 reads FNYEAQ. Trimming removed 5 bases from V and 0 bases from J, with 17 bases in between.

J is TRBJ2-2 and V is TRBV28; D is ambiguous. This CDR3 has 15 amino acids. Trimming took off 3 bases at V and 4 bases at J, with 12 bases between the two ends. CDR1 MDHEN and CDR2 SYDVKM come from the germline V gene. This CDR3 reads CASSFRGWITGELFF. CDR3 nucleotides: TGTGCCAGCAGTTTTAGAGGTTGGATCACCGGGGAGCTGTTTTTT. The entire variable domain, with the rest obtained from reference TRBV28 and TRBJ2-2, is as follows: DVKVTQSSRYLVKRTGEKVFLECVQDMDHENMFWYRQDPGLGLRLIYFSYDVKMKEKGDIPEGYSVSREKKERFSLILESASTNQTSMYLCASSFRGWITGELFFGEGSRLTVL.

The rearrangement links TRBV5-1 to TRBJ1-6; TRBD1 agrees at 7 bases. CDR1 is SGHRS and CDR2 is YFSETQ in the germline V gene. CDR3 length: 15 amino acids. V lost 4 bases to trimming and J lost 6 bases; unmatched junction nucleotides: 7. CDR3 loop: CASSRTGDGNSPLHF. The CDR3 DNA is TGCGCCAGCAGCCGTACAGGGGACGGTAATTCACCCCTCCACTTT.

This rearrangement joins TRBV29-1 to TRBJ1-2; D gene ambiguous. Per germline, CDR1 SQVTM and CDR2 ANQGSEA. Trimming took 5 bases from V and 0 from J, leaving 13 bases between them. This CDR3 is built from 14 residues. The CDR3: CSVLGSATNYGYTF. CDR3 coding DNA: TGCAGCGTTCTTGGGTCAGCGACTAACTATGGCTACACCTTC.

The CDR3: CAWKGQGNWDTEAFF. In nucleotides, the CDR3 is TGTGCCTGGAAAGGACAGGGCAATTGGGACACTGAAGCTTTCTTT. The V and J genes are TRBV30 and TRBJ1-1, with 8 bases aligning to TRBD1. The CDR3 has 15 residues. V was pared by 4 bases and J by 3 bases, with 10 bases of the junction left unmatched. The germline CDR1 and CDR2 sequences are GTSNPN and SVGIG (reference sequence).

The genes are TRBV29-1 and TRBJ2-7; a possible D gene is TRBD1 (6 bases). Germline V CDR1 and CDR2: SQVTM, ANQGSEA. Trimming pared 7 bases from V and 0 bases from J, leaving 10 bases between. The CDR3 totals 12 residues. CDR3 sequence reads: CSGGQSSYEQYF. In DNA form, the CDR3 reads TGCAGCGGGGGACAAAGCTCCTACGAGCAGTACTTC.

This CDR3 is CAWSEGQSNTIYF. CDR3 in DNA: TGTGCCTGGAGTGAGGGACAAAGCAACACCATATATTTT. The chain has TRBV30 and TRBJ1-3; D possibly corresponds to TRBD1 (6 bases). The CDR3 has 13 residues. Germline V gene lookup returns CDR1 GTSNPN and CDR2 SVGIG (reference sequence). V lost 1 base to trimming and J lost 7 bases, with 11 bases between them.

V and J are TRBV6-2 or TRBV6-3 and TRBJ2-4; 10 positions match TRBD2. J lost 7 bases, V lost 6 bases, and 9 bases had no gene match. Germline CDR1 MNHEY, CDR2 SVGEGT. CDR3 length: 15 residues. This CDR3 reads CASSSEQREGNIQYF. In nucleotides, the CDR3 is TGTGCCAGCAGCTCCGAACAGCGGGAGGGGAACATTCAGTACTTC.

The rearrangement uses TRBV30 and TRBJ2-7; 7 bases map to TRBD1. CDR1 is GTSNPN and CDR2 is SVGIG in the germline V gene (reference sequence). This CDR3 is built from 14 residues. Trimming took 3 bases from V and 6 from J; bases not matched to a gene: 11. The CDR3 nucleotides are TGTGCCTGGAGGCCGAGGGGGCTCTCGGGCGAGCAGTACTTC. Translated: CAWRPRGLSGEQYF.

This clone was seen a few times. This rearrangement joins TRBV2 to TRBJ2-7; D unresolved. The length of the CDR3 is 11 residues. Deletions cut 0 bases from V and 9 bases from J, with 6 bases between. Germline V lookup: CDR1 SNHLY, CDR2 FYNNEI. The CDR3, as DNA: TGTGCCAGCAGTGAAGCGAGCGTGCAGTACTTC. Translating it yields CASSEASVQYF.

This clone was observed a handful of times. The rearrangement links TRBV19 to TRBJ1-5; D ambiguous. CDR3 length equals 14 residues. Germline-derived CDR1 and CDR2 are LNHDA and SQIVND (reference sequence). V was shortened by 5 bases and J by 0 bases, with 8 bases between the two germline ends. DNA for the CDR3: TGTGCCAGTAGTTTTTATTCTAGCAATCAGCCCCAGCATTTT. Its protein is CASSFYSSNQPQHF.

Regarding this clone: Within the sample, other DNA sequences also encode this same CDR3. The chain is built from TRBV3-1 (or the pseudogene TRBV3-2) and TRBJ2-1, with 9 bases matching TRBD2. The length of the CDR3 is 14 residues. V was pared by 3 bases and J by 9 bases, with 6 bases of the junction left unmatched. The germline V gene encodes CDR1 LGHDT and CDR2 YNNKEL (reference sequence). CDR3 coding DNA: TGTGCCAGCAGCCAGGGACTAGCAGGTTTTGAGCAGTTCTTC. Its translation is CASSQGLAGFEQFF.

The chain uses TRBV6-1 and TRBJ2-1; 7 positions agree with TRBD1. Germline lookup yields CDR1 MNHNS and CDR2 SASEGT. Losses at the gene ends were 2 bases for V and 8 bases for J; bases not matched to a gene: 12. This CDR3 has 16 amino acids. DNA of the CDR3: TGTGCCAGCAGTGAAATACAGGGGCTGGTCGGAGATGAGCAGTTCTTC. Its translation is CASSEIQGLVGDEQFF.

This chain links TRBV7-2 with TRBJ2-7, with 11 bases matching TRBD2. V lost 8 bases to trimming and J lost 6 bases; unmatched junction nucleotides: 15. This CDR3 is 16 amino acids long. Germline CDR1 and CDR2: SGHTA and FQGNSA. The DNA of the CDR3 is TGTGCCAGCCTTCCAATAGCGGGAGGGCCTGTGACCGAGCAGTACTTC. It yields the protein CASLPIAGGPVTEQYF.

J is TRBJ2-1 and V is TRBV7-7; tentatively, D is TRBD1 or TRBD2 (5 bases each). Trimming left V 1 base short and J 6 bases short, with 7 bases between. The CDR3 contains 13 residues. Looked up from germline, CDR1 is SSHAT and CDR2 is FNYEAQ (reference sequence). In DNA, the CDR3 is TGTGCCAGCAGCTTAGATGGGGGCAATGAGCAGTTCTTC. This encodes CASSLDGGNEQFF.